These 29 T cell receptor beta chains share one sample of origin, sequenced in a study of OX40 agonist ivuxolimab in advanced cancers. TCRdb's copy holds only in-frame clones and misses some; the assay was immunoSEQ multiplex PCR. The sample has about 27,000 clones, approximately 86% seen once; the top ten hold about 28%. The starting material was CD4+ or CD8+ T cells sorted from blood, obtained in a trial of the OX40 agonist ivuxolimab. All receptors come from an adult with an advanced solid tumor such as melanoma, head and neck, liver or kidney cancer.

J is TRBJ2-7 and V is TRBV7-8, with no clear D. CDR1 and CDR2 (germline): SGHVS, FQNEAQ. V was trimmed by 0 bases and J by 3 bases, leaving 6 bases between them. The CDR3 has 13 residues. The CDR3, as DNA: TGTGCCAGCAGCTTAGCGAGTCACTACGAGCAGTACTTC. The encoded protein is CASSLASHYEQYF.

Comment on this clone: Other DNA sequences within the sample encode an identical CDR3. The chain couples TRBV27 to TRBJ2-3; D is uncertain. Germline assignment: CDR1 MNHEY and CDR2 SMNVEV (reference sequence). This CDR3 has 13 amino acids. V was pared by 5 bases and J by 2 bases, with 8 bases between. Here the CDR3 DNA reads TGTGCCAGCAGTGACCTCAACACAGATACGCAGTATTTT. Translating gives CASSDLNTDTQYF.

CDR3 amino acids: CASSSDPGGTEAFF. The CDR3 DNA reads as TGTGCCAGCAGTTCTGACCCGGGGGGCACTGAAGCTTTCTTT. The chain carries TRBV27 and TRBJ1-1; D might be TRBD1 (5 bases). Deletions cut 4 bases from V and 4 bases from J, with 13 bases between. The CDR3 has 14 residues. The germline gives CDR1 MNHEY, CDR2 SMNVEV (reference sequence).

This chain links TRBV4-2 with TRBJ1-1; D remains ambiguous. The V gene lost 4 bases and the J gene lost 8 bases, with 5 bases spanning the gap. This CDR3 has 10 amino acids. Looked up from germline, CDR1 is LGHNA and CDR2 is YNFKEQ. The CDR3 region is CASSPEEAFF. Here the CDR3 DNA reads TGTGCCAGCAGCCCGGAAGAAGCTTTCTTT.

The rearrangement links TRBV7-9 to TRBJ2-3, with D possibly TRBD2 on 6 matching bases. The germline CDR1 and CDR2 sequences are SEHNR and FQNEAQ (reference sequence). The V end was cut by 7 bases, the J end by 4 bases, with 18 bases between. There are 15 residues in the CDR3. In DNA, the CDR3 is TGTGCCAGCAACCCATGGAGGGTGGTAGCAGATACGCAGTATTTT. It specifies CASNPWRVVADTQYF. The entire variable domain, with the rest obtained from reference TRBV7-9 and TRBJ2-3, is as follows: DTGVSQNPRHKITKRGQNVTFRCDPISEHNRLYWYRQTLGQGPEFLTYFQNEAQLEKSRLLSDRFSAERPKGSFSTLEIQRTEQGDSAMYLCASNPWRVVADTQYFGPGTRLTVL.

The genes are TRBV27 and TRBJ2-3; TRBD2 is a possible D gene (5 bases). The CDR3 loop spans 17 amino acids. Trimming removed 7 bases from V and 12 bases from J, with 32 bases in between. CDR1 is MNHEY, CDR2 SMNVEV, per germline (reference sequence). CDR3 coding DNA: TGTGCCAGCACCAATAGGGCAGACCTAGCCTTATACTCCCTCCAGTATTTT. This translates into CASTNRADLALYSLQYF.

CDR3: CASSSLPLEAFF. The CDR3, as DNA: TGTGCCAGCAGCTCCCTGCCACTTGAAGCTTTCTTT. V gene TRBV11-2 combines with J gene TRBJ1-1; D remains unclear. The CDR3 contains 12 residues. Trimming stripped 4 bases from V and 7 bases from J, with 10 bases between. Germline V CDR1 and CDR2: SGHAT, FQNNGV.

CDR3 in DNA: TGTGCCAGCAGTTACGCCGGGACTGTGGAGCAGTACTTC. This gives the protein CASSYAGTVEQYF. J is TRBJ2-7 and V is TRBV6-5; TRBD2 might be the D (6 bases). The CDR3 runs to 13 residues. Looked up from germline, CDR1 is MNHEY and CDR2 is SVGAGI. The germline V and J ends were trimmed by 2 bases and 7 bases, with 12 bases remaining between them.

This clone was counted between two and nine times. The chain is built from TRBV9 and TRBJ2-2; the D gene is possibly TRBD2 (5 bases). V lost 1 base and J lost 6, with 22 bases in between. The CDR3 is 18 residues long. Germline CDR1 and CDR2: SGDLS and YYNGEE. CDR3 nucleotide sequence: TGTGCCAGCAGCGTACACGCCGGTTGGAGTATGGACTCCGGGGAGCTGTTTTTT. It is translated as CASSVHAGWSMDSGELFF.

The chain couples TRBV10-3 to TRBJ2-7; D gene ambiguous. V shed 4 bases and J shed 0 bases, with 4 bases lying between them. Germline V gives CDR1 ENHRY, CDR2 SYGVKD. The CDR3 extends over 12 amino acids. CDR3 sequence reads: CAISGGSYEQYF. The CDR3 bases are TGTGCCATCAGTGGAGGCTCCTACGAGCAGTACTTC.

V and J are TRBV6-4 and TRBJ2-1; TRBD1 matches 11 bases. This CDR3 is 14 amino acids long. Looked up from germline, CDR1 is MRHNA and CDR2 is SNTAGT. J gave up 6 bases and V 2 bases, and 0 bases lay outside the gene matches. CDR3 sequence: CASSDGTGGNEQFF. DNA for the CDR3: TGTGCCAGCAGTGACGGGACAGGGGGCAATGAGCAGTTCTTC.

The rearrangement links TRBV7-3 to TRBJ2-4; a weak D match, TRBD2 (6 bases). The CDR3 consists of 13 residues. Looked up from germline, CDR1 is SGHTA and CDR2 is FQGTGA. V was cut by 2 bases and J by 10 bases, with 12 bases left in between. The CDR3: CASSLGGTPIQYF. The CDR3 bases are TGTGCCAGCAGCTTAGGAGGGACTCCGATTCAGTACTTC.

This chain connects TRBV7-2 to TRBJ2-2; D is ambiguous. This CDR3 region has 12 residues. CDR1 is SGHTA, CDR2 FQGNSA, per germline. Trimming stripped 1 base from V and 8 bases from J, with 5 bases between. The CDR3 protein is CASSLEWGELFF. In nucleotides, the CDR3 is TGTGCCAGCAGCTTAGAATGGGGGGAGCTGTTTTTT.

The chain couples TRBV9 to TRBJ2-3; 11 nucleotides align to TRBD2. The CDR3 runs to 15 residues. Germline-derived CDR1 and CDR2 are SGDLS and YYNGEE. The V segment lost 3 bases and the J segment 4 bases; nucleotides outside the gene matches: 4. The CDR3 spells CASSATSGSPDTQYF. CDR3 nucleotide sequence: TGTGCCAGCAGCGCAACTAGCGGGAGTCCAGATACGCAGTATTTT.

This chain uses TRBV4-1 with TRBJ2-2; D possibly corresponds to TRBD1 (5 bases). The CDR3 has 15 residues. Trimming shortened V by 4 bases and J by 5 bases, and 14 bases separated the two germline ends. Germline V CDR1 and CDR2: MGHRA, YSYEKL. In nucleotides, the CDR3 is TGCGCCAGCAGCCCGTTCGACAGTTTTACCGGGGAGCTGTTTTTT. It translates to CASSPFDSFTGELFF.

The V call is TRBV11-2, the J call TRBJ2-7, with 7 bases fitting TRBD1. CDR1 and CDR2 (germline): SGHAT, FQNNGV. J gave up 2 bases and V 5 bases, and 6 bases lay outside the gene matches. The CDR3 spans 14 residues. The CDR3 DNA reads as TGTGCCAGCAGCCTGAACAGGGGCCCCTACGAGCAGTACTTC. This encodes CASSLNRGPYEQYF.

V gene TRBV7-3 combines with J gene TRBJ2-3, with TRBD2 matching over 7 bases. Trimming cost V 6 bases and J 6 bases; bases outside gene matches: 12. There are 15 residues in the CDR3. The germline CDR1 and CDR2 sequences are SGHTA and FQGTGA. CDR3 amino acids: CASRQTSAGVDTQYF. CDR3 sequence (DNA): TGTGCCAGCAGACAAACTAGCGCGGGCGTGGATACGCAGTATTTT.

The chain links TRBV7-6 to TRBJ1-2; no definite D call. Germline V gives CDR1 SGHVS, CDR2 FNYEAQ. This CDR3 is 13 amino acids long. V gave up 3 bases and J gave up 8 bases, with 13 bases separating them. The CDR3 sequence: CASSFLAGHGYTF. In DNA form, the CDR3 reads TGTGCCAGCAGCTTTCTCGCGGGTCACGGCTACACCTTC.

Here the CDR3 DNA reads TGTGCCAGCAGCTTACCGGGACAGGAGGGCACCGGGGAGCTGTTTTTT. This codes for CASSLPGQEGTGELFF. The chain recombines TRBV13 with TRBJ2-2; 8 bases align to TRBD1. Trimming cost V 2 bases and J 4 bases; bases outside gene matches: 6. There are 16 residues in the CDR3. Looked up from germline, CDR1 is PRHDT and CDR2 is FYEKMQ (reference sequence).

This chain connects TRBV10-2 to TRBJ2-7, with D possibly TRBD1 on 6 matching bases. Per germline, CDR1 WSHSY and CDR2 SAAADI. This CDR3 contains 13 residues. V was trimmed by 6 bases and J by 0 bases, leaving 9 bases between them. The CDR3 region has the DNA TGCGCCAGCAGCCGGGACATCTCCTACGAGCAGTACTTC. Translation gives CASSRDISYEQYF.

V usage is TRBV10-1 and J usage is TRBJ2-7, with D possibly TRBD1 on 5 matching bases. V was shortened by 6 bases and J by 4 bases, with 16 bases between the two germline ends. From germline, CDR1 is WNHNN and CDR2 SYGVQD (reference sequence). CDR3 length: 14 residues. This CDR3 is CASSFQQGAYEQYF. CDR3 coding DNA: TGCGCCAGCAGCTTTCAACAAGGGGCTTACGAGCAGTACTTC.

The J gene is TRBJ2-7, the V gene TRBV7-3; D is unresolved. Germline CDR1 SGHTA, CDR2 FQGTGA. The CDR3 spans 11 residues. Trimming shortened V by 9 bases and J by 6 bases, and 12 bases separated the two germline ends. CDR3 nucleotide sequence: TGTGCCAGGAAGGTCGGGCTCGAGCAGTACTTC. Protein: CARKVGLEQYF. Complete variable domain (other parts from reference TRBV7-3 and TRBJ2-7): GAGVSQTPSNKVTEKGKYVELRCDPISGHTALYWYRQSLGQGPEFLIYFQGTGAADDSGLPNDRFFAVRPEGSVSTLKIQRTERGDSAVYLCARKVGLEQYFGPGTRLTVT.

Here the CDR3 DNA reads TGTGCCAGTGTAGACAGGGTCGGCTACGAGCAGTACTTC. This codes for CASVDRVGYEQYF. The chain employs TRBV6-5 and TRBJ2-7, with 7 bases matching TRBD1. The length of the CDR3 is 13 residues. The germline CDR1 and CDR2 sequences are MNHEY and SVGAGI. V shed 9 bases and J 3 bases; nucleotides not matched to a gene: 8.

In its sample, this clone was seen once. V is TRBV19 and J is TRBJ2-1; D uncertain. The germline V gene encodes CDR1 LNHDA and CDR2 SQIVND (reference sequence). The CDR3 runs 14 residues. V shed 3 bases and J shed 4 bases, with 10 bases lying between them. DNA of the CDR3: TGTGCCAGTAGTATGGCGGCAGTTTACAATGAGCAGTTCTTC. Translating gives CASSMAAVYNEQFF.

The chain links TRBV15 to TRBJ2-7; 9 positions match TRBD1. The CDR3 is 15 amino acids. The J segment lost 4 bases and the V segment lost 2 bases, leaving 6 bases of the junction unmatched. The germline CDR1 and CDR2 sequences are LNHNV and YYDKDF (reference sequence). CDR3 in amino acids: CATSRRGTGLYEQYF. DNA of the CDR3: TGTGCCACCAGCAGACGCGGGACAGGGCTATACGAGCAGTACTTC.

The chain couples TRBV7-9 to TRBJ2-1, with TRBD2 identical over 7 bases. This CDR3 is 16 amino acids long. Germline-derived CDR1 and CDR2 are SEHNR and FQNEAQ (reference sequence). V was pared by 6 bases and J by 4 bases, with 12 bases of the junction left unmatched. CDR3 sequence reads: CASSPRVAGMYNEQFF. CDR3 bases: TGTGCCAGCAGTCCCAGGGTAGCGGGTATGTACAATGAGCAGTTCTTC.

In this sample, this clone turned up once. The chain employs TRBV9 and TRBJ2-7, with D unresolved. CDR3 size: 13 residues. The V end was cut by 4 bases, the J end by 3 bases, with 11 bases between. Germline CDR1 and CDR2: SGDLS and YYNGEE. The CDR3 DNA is TGTGCCAGCAGCCGAAGCGACGGCTACGAGCAGTACTTC. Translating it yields CASSRSDGYEQYF.

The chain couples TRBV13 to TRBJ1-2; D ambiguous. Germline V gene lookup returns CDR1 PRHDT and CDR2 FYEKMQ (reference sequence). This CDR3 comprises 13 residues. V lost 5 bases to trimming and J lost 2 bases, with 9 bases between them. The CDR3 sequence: CASSADGNYGYTF. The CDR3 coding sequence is TGTGCCAGCAGCGCCGACGGAAACTATGGCTACACCTTC. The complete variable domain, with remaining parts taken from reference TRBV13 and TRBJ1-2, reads AAGVIQSPRHLIKEKRETATLKCYPIPRHDTVYWYQQGPGQDPQFLISFYEKMQSDKGSIPDRFSAQQFSDYHSELNMSSLELGDSALYFCASSADGNYGYTFGSGTRLTVV.

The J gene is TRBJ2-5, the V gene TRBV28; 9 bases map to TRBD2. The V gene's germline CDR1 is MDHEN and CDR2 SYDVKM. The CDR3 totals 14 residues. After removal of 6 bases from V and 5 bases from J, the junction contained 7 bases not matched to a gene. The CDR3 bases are TGTGCCAGCAGCCCGGGACTAGCAACCGAGACCCAGTACTTC. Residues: CASSPGLATETQYF.